These T cell receptor beta chains were read from a single sample in a study of pediatric ulcerative colitis. Using immunoSEQ multiplex PCR, the repertoire was profiled, and TCRdb retains in-frame clones only, with some absent. In the table there are tens of thousands of clones, 78% of which are singletons. The sequenced material came from gut tissue. These receptors were obtained from a girl aged 5-17 years with moderate ulcerative colitis. Each CDR3 is given with its conserved first and last residue. Fields, in order: clone size, V gene, D gene, J gene, CDR3 DNA, CDR3 protein. D genes are given only for firm matches. The size field is filled for only some rows; it gives once, few, many or a size class.

>few|TRBV10-3|-|TRBJ1-3
TGTGCCATCAGTGCGATCTCTGGAAACACCATATATTTT
CAISAISGNTIYF
>-|TRBV7-9|TRBD2|TRBJ2-7
TGTGCCAGCAGGTCAACGATAAGCGGGGGGGCAGACGAGCAGTACTTC
CASRSTISGGADEQYF
>once|TRBV5-5|TRBD2|TRBJ2-7
TGTGCCAGCAGACTCACTAGCGGTGCATCCTACGAGCAGTACTTC
CASRLTSGASYEQYF
>-|TRBV7-9|-|TRBJ2-1
TGTGCCAGCAGCTCCAGGGGTAGTCTTGGGAAGTTCTTC
CASSSRGSLGKFF
>-|TRBV4-1|-|TRBJ1-6
TGCGCCAGCAGCCAAGATCAGGGTTACTATAATTCACCCCTCCACTTT
CASSQDQGYYNSPLHF
>-|TRBV5-1|TRBD1|TRBJ1-2
TGCGCCAGCAGCGACTTTACAGGGGCTAACTATGGCTACACCTTC
CASSDFTGANYGYTF
>-|TRBV30|-|TRBJ2-7
TGTGCCTGGAATTGGGTAGGTGAGCAGTACTTC
CAWNWVGEQYF
>-|TRBV15|-|TRBJ2-3
TGTGCCACCAGCAGAGATAGGGCCTCCGGTACGCAGTATTTT
CATSRDRASGTQYF
>-|TRBV6-6|TRBD2|TRBJ2-1
TGTGCCAGCAGTTACCTGCCGGCGGGAGCTTATTTTGAGCAGTTCTTC
CASSYLPAGAYFEQFF
>-|TRBV2|-|TRBJ1-4
TGTGCCAGCCTAGGGTCGACAGCTAATGAAAAACTGTTTTTT
CASLGSTANEKLFF
>-|TRBV18|-|TRBJ2-3
TGTGCCAGCTCCATTAACTTGTTAGCGGTCAACACAGATACGCAGTATTTT
CASSINLLAVNTDTQYF
>-|TRBV6-1|TRBD2|TRBJ2-5
TGTGCCAGCACGAGGACTAGGTTTGGGAGTGGCTACTTC
CASTRTRFGSGYF
>-|TRBV18|-|TRBJ1-2
TGTGCCAGCTCACACGGGACAAAAGGGGACTATGGCTACACCTTC
CASSHGTKGDYGYTF
>once|TRBV4-3|TRBD2|TRBJ2-3
TGCGCCAGCAGCTTGAGCGGGGGGGCCGTAGATACGCAGTATTTT
CASSLSGGAVDTQYF
>-|TRBV7-2|-|TRBJ1-2
TGTGCCAGCAGCTTCGTGGAGGGGACTGGCTACACCTTC
CASSFVEGTGYTF
>-|TRBV7-9|-|TRBJ2-2
TGTGCCAGCAGCACCCAAAGCACGGGGGAGCTGTTTTTT
CASSTQSTGELFF
>-|TRBV6-1|TRBD1|TRBJ2-1
TGTGCCAGCAGGGGGGACAGGGCTTACAATGAGCAGTTCTTC
CASRGDRAYNEQFF
>once|TRBV28|-|TRBJ1-2
TGTGCCACCTTGAACTATGGCTACACCTTC
CATLNYGYTF
>once|TRBV7-9|-|TRBJ2-5
TGTGCCAGCAGCTTAGGATATGGGTCGGAGACCCAGTACTTC
CASSLGYGSETQYF
>-|TRBV4-2|-|TRBJ2-7
TGTGCCAGCAGCCAAGATGGAGGAGCGGGCGGTTCCTACGAGCAGTACTTC
CASSQDGGAGGSYEQYF
>-|TRBV10-3|-|TRBJ2-3
TGTGCCATCAGTGCGGACACTAAGGGGACAGATACGCAGTATTTT
CAISADTKGTDTQYF
>-|TRBV7-2|TRBD1|TRBJ2-1
TGTGCCAGCAGCTTAGCAAGGGGGCGAAACTACAATGAGCAGTTCTTC
CASSLARGRNYNEQFF
>-|TRBV29-1|-|TRBJ2-7
TGCAGCGTCCTCGGGCTGTATGTGAACCTGAGGGGCAGGACTGGCTACGAGCAGTACTTC
CSVLGLYVNLRGRTGYEQYF
>-|TRBV5-5|-|TRBJ1-1
TGTGCCAGCAGCCAAACGGAGGGTCTTTTGAACACTGAAGCTTTCTTT
CASSQTEGLLNTEAFF
>few|TRBV7-8|-|TRBJ2-5
TGTGCCAGCAGCTTAGCGCGAACTCCCGCCCAGTACTTC
CASSLARTPAQYF
>-|TRBV11-2|-|TRBJ2-1
TGTGCCAGCAGCCCTAGAGGAGGGGTCAATGAGCAGTTCTTC
CASSPRGGVNEQFF
>-|TRBV29-1|-|TRBJ1-1
TGCAGCGTTGAACAGAATCTAGAGAACACTGAAGCTTTCTTT
CSVEQNLENTEAFF
>-|TRBV28|TRBD1|TRBJ1-3
TGTGCCAGCAGTTTTGGACAGGTTGACACCATATATTTT
CASSFGQVDTIYF
>-|TRBV14|TRBD1|TRBJ1-3
TGTGCCAGCAGCCCCGTCGACAGGGTTACTGGAAACACCATATATTTT
CASSPVDRVTGNTIYF
>-|TRBV30|-|TRBJ1-4
TGTGCCTGGAGTGTGGTACCCAATGAAAAACTGTTTTTT
CAWSVVPNEKLFF
>-|TRBV9|-|TRBJ2-5
TGTGCCAGCAGCGATATCAGGGACGAGACCCAGTACTTC
CASSDIRDETQYF
>-|TRBV11-1|-|TRBJ1-1
TGTGCCAGCAGCTTAAAGGGGGGGCCCCGGGCTTTCTTT
CASSLKGGPRAFF